This entry describes one T cell receptor beta chain. The target antigen is unknown. From the 5' RACE reads, TCRdb called clonotypes with MiXCR, one entry per CDR3 protein. This repertoire shows 500,000 to 700,000 distinct CDR3 sequences, around 21% found once; its top ten account for approximately 14%. This sample is drawn from a study of T cells after yellow fever vaccination. CDR1 is SGHTA, CDR2 FQGNSA, per germline. The junction had 5 bases not matched to a gene; V was cut back by 4 bases and J by 1 base. This CDR3 contains 17 residues. The study, taken as a whole, reports: Though it reached lower strength, the secondary response hit its peak faster, day 5 versus 15. Repertoires sorted by FACS could include abundant clonotypes that are contaminants from the bulk population. Clonotypes appearing in both CD4 and CD8 compartments existed, and their share was small.

This TCR was sampled from a man aged 25 to 45 who received the YFV17D yellow fever vaccine. The input for sequencing was PBMCs, taken 15 days after the yellow fever booster vaccination. The genes are TRBV7-2 and TRBJ2-5; TRBD2 aligns across 14 bases. DNA of the CDR3: TGTGCCAGCAGCTGGGGGACTAGCGGGAGACGCCAAGAGACCCAGTACTTC. Protein product: CASSWGTSGRRQETQYF.